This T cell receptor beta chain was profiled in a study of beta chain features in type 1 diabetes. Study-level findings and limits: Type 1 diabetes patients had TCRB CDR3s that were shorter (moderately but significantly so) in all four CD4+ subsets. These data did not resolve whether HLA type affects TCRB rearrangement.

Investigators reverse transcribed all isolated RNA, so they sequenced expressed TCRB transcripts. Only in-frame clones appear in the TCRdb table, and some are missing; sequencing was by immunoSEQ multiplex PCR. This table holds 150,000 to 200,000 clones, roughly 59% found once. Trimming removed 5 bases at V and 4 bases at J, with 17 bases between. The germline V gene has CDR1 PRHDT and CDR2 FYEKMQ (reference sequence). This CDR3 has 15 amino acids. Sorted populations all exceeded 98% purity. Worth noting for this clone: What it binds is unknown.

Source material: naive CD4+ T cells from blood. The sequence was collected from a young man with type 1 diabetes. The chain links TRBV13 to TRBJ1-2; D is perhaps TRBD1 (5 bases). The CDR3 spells CASSQGDGASYGYTF. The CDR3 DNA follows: TGTGCCAGCAGCCAAGGGGATGGGGCCTCCTATGGCTACACCTTC.